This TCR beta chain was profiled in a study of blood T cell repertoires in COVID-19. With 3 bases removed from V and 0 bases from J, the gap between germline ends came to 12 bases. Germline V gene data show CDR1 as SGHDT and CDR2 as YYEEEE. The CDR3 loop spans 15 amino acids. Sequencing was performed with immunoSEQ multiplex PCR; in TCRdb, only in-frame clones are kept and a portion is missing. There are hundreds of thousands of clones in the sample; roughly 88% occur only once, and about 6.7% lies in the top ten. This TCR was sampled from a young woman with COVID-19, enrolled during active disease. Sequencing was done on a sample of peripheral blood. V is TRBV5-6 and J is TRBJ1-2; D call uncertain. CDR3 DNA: TGTGCCAGCAGCTGGAGCGCAGCCCCTAACTATGGCTACACCTTC. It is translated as CASSWSAAPNYGYTF. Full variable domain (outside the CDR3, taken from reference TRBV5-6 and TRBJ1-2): DAGVTQSPTHLIKTRGQQVTLRCSPKSGHDTVSWYQQALGQGPQFIFQYYEEEERQRGNFPDRFSGHQFPNYSSELNVNALLLGDSALYLCASSWSAAPNYGYTFGSGTRLTVV.